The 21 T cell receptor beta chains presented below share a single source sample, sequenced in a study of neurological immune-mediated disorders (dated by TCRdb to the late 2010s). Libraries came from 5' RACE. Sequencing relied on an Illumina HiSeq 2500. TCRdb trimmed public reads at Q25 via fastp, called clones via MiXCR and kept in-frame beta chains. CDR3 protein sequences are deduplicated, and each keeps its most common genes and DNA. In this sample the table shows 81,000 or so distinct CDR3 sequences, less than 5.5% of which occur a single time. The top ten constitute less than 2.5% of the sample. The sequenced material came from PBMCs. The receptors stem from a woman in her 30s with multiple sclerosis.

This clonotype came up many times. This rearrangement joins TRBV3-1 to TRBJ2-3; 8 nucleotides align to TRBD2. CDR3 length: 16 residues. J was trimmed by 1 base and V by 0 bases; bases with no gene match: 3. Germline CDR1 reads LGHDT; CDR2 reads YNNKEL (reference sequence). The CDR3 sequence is CASSQDPGGGTDTQYF. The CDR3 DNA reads TGTGCCAGCAGCCAAGATCCGGGAGGGGGCACAGATACGCAGTATTTT.

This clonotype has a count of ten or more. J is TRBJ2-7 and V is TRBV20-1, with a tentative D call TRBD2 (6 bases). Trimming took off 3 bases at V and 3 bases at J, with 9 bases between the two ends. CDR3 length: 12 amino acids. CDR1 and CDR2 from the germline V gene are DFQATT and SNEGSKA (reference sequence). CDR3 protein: CSASNSGYEQYF. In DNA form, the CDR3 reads TGCAGTGCTAGTAATAGCGGCTACGAGCAGTACTTC.

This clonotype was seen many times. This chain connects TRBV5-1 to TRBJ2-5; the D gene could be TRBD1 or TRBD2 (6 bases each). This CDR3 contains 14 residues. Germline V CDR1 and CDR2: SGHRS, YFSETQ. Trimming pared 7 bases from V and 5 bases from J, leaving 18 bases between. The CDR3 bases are TGCGCCAGCTCTTCGGGAGCAACAGGGGAGACCCAGTACTTC. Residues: CASSSGATGETQYF.

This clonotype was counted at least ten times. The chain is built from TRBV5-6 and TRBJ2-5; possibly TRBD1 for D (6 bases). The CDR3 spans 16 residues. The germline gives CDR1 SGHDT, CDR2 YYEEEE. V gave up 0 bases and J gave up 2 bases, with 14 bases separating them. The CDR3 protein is CASSLGRGYFQETQYF. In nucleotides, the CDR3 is TGTGCCAGCAGCTTGGGCAGGGGTTATTTTCAAGAGACCCAGTACTTC.

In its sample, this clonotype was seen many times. CDR3 sequence reads: CAISPGQGASEAFF. For the CDR3, the DNA is TGTGCCATCAGCCCGGGACAGGGGGCTTCTGAAGCTTTCTTT. This chain links TRBV10-3 with TRBJ1-1, with TRBD1 matching 12 bases. From germline, CDR1 is ENHRY and CDR2 SYGVKD. CDR3 length equals 14 residues. The V and J ends lost 6 bases and 6 bases, in that order; junction bases with no gene match: 5.

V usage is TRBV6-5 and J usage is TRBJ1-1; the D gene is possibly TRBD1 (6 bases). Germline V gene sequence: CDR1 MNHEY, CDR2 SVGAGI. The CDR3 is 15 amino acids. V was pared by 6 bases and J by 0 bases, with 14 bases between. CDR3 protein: CASSSTGRMNTEAFF. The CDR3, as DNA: TGTGCCAGCAGCTCGACAGGACGCATGAACACTGAAGCTTTCTTT.

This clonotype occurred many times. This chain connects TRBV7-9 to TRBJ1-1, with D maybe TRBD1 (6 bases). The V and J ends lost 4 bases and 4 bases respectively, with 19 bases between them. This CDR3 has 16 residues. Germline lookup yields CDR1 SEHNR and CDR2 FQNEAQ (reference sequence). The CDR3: CASSSSQGYEGTEAFF. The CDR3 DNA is TGTGCCAGCAGCTCTAGTCAGGGGTATGAGGGCACTGAAGCTTTCTTT. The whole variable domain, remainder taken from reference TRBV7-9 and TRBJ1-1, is DTGVSQNPRHKITKRGQNVTFRCDPISEHNRLYWYRQTLGQGPEFLTYFQNEAQLEKSRLLSDRFSAERPKGSFSTLEIQRTEQGDSAMYLCASSSSQGYEGTEAFFGQGTRLTVV.

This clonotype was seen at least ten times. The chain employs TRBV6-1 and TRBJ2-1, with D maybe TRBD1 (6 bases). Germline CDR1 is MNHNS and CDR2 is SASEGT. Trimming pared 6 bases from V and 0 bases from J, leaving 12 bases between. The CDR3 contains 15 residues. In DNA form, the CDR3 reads TGTGCCAGCAGCGGAATAGGGGGCTCCTACAATGAGCAGTTCTTC. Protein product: CASSGIGGSYNEQFF.

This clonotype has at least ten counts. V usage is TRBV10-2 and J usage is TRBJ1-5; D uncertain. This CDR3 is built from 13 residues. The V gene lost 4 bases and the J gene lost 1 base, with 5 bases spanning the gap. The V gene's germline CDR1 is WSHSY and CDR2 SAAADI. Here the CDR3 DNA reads TGCGCCAGCAGTGGCCCGAGCAATCAGCCCCAGCATTTT. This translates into CASSGPSNQPQHF.

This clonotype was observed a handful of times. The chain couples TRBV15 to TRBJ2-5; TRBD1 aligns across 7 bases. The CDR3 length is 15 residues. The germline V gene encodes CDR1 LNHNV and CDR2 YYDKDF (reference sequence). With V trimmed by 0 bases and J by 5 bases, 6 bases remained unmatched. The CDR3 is CATSRDRQGVETQYF. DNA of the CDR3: TGTGCCACCAGCAGAGATAGACAGGGAGTCGAGACCCAGTACTTC.

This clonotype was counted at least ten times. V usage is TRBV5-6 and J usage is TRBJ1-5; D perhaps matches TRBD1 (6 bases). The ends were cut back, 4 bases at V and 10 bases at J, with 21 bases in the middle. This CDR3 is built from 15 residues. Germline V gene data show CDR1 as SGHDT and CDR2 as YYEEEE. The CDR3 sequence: CASSPYPGEAVPQHF. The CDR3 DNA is TGTGCCAGCAGCCCTTACCCAGGGGAGGCTGTTCCCCAGCATTTT.

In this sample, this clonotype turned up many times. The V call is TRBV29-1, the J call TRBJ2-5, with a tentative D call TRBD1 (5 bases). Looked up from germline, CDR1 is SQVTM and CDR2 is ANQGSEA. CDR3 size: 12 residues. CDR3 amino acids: CSARKTAETQYF. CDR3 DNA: TGCAGTGCCCGGAAGACAGCGGAGACCCAGTACTTC.

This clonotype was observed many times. Here the CDR3 DNA reads TGCAGCGTTCGGCTAGGGATGGGAGGCACCTACAATGAGCAGTTCTTC. Its translation is CSVRLGMGGTYNEQFF. This chain connects TRBV29-1 to TRBJ2-1, with D perhaps TRBD2 (6 bases). Germline V lookup: CDR1 SQVTM, CDR2 ANQGSEA. The length of the CDR3 is 16 residues. With 5 bases removed from V and 2 bases from J, the gap between germline ends came to 19 bases.

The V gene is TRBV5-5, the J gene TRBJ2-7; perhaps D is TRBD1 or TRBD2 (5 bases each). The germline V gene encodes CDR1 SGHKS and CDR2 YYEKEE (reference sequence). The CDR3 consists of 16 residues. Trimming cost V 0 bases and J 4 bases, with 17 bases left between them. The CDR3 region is CASSLDPGTKKYEQYV. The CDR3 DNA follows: TGTGCCAGCAGCTTGGACCCCGGGACGAAGAAGTACGAGCAGTACGTC.

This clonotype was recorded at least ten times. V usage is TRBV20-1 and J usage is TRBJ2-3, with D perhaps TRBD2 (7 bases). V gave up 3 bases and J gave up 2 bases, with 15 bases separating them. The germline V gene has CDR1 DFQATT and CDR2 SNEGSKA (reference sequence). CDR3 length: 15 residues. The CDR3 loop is CSASRAGALTDTQYF. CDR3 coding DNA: TGCAGTGCTAGCCGGGCGGGGGCGCTCACAGATACGCAGTATTTT.

The CDR3 sequence is CASSGSNSANQPQHF. The CDR3 DNA sequence: TGTGCCAGCTCCGGGTCGAATTCGGCCAATCAGCCCCAGCATTTT. J is TRBJ1-5 and V is TRBV18; D gene ambiguous. Deletions cut 6 bases from V and 3 bases from J, with 15 bases between. Germline V gene lookup returns CDR1 KGHSH and CDR2 LQKENI. The CDR3 length is 15 residues.

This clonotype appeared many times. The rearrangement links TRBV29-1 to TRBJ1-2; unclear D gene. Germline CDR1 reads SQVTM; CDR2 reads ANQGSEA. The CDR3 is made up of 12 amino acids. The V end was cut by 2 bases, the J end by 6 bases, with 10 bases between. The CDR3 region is CSVETPLHGYTF. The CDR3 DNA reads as TGCAGCGTTGAAACCCCGCTCCATGGCTACACCTTC.

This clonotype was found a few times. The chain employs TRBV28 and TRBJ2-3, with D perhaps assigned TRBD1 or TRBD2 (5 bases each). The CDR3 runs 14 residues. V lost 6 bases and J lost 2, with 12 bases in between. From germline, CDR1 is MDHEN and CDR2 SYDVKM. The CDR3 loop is CASSTGTYTDTQYF. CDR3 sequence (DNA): TGTGCCAGCAGCACCGGGACCTACACAGATACGCAGTATTTT.

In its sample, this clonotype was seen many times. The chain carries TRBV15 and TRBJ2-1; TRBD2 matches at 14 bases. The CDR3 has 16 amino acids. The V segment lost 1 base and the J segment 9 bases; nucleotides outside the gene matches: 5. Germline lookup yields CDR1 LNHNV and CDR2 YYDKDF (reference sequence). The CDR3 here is CATSRAGLAGEGEQFF. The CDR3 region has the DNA TGTGCCACCAGCAGAGCGGGACTAGCGGGAGAGGGTGAGCAGTTCTTC.

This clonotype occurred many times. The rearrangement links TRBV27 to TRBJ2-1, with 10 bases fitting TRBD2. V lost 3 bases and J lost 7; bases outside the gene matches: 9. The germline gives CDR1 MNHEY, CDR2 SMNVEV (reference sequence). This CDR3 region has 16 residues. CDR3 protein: CASSFRLAGVVNEQFF. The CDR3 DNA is TGTGCCAGCAGTTTTCGGCTAGCGGGAGTAGTGAATGAGCAGTTCTTC.

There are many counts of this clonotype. Here the CDR3 DNA reads TGTGCCAGCAGCTTGGAGCGGGGAATTGATCAGCCCCAGCATTTT. This gives the protein CASSLERGIDQPQHF. V gene TRBV5-6 combines with J gene TRBJ1-5, with D hard to call. The CDR3 consists of 15 residues. CDR1 SGHDT and CDR2 YYEEEE come from the germline V gene. V was cut by 0 bases and J by 5 bases, with 12 bases left in between. Using reference TRBV5-6 and TRBJ1-5 for the parts outside the CDR3, the full variable domain is DAGVTQSPTHLIKTRGQQVTLRCSPKSGHDTVSWYQQALGQGPQFIFQYYEEEERQRGNFPDRFSGHQFPNYSSELNVNALLLGDSALYLCASSLERGIDQPQHFGDGTRLSIL.